The 9 T cell receptor beta chains given below trace back to one sample, sequenced in a study of cytomegalovirus exposure and HLA in healthy donors. Use of 60 Vbeta and 13 Jbeta primers characterized the PCR. Profiled with immunoSEQ multiplex PCR; TCRdb holds only in-frame clones, not every one. The sample carries about 82,000 clones, more than 60% recorded once. Material for sequencing was PBMCs. The receptor set was obtained from a human donor in good health.

J is TRBJ1-1 and V is TRBV2; D is uncertain. Trimming left V 7 bases short and J 11 bases short, with 17 bases between. The CDR3 sequence is 12 residues long. Per germline, CDR1 SNHLY and CDR2 FYNNEI. This CDR3 reads CASTPNSRFAFF. CDR3 nucleotides: TGTGCCAGCACCCCTAACAGTCGCTTCGCTTTCTTT.

This clone came up once. CDR3 residues: CASSEPGGRETQYF. DNA of the CDR3: TGTGCCAGCAGTGAACCAGGGGGGAGGGAGACCCAGTACTTC. J is TRBJ2-5 and V is TRBV6-1; a possible D gene is TRBD1 (7 bases). V lost 2 bases, J lost 5 bases, and 12 bases lay in between. Germline CDR1 MNHNS, CDR2 SASEGT. This CDR3 has 14 amino acids.

The genes are TRBV27 and TRBJ1-4; TRBD1 matches 7 bases. This CDR3 region has 14 residues. The J segment lost 0 bases and the V segment lost 5 bases, leaving 0 bases of the junction unmatched. Germline CDR1 and CDR2: MNHEY and SMNVEV (reference sequence). As DNA, the CDR3 is TGTGCCAGCAGTCAGGGGGCAACTAATGAAAAACTGTTTTTT. It codes for CASSQGATNEKLFF.

For this clone: One junction end does not reproduce the germline sequence, and a read error may be involved. This chain joins TRBV2 and TRBJ1-5; 7 bases fit TRBD1. The CDR3 has 15 residues. Per germline, CDR1 SNHLY and CDR2 FYNNEI. CDR3 nucleotide sequence: TGTGCCAGCAGTGATGGCAGGGGGTTAAATCAGCCCCAGAATTTT. As protein: CASSDGRGLNQPQNF.

V and J are TRBV2 and TRBJ1-1, with 11 positions matching TRBD1. CDR1 is SNHLY, CDR2 FYNNEI, per germline. The CDR3 has 17 residues. V trimming: 7 bases; J trimming: 0 bases; junction bases outside the gene matches: 10. The CDR3 region is CASKGQGEGGMNTEAFF. The CDR3 bases are TGTGCCAGCAAGGGACAGGGGGAGGGGGGGATGAACACTGAAGCTTTCTTT.

The chain links TRBV6-6 to TRBJ1-1, with D unclear. V was trimmed by 5 bases and J by 1 base, leaving 8 bases between them. Germline V gene sequence: CDR1 MNHNY, CDR2 SVGAGI (reference sequence). The CDR3 runs 13 residues. The chain's CDR3 is CASSNDKNTEAFF. In nucleotides, the CDR3 is TGTGCCAGCAGTAACGACAAGAACACTGAAGCTTTCTTT.

The chain links TRBV9 to TRBJ2-2; unclear D gene. This CDR3 comprises 13 residues. The V end was cut by 4 bases, the J end by 1 base, with 5 bases between. The germline V gene has CDR1 SGDLS and CDR2 YYNGEE. CDR3 protein: CASSSGNTGELFF. Written as DNA, the CDR3 is TGTGCCAGCAGCTCGGGGAACACCGGGGAGCTGTTTTTT.

This chain uses TRBV5-1 with TRBJ1-2, with 9 bases that match TRBD1. V trimming: 2 bases; J trimming: 7 bases; junction bases outside the gene matches: 12. Germline assignment: CDR1 SGHRS and CDR2 YFSETQ. This CDR3 spans 16 amino acids. CDR3 DNA sequence: TGCGCCAGCAGCTTCATCCCGGGACAGGGAGCGGTTGGCTACACCTTC. This sequence encodes CASSFIPGQGAVGYTF.

This clone was recorded once. The genes are TRBV29-1 and TRBJ2-7; TRBD1 agrees at 8 bases. The CDR3 length is 14 residues. V lost 6 bases to trimming and J lost 5 bases; unmatched junction nucleotides: 12. The germline CDR1 and CDR2 sequences are SQVTM and ANQGSEA. The CDR3 DNA sequence: TGCAGCGTGGAAAACTGGACAGGGTCCCACGAGCAGTACTTC. It codes for CSVENWTGSHEQYF.